This is a list of T cell receptor beta chains from one sample in a study of blood T cell repertoires in COVID-19. The assay was immunoSEQ multiplex PCR, and TCRdb's table has in-frame clones only and misses some. The table lists some 80,000 clones, roughly 80% of them singletons. The sample was peripheral blood. Every receptor here comes from a woman aged 35 to 49 with active or convalescent COVID-19. Both conserved end residues are part of each CDR3. Size values are once, few and many counts, or a class for expanded clones, and some rows have none.

j_call,clone_size,v_call,cdr3_aa
TRBJ2-7,NA,TRBV3-1/TRBV3-2,CASSPDRDYEQYF
TRBJ1-2,NA,TRBV18,CASSPRTKGNGYTF
TRBJ2-1,NA,TRBV7-9,CASSPRLEVYNEQFF
TRBJ1-1,NA,TRBV5-1,CASSLGPGLGSEAFF
TRBJ2-7,medium-sized,TRBV11-3,CASSPDRVWYEQYF
TRBJ1-5,NA,TRBV12-5,CASANPGQPQHF
TRBJ1-2,NA,TRBV28,CASSLLAVGGYYGYTF
TRBJ1-1,NA,TRBV5-1,CASSPGTGGPTNTEAFF
TRBJ2-1,NA,TRBV6-2/TRBV6-3,CASIPDNLSYNEQFF
TRBJ2-2,NA,TRBV19,CASSIGASGSGGELFF
TRBJ2-7,NA,TRBV19,CASKRDRSTSYEQYF
TRBJ2-5,NA,TRBV29-1,CSALSPQETQYF
TRBJ1-6,NA,TRBV13,CASSLSPGTGNAYNSPLHF
TRBJ2-1,NA,TRBV7-9,CASSLAQGLEYNEQFF
TRBJ1-3,NA,TRBV2,CASTPRGVGNTIYF
TRBJ2-2,NA,TRBV9,CASSAGLSTGELFF
TRBJ2-3,once,TRBV11-2,CASSLAGTDTQYF
TRBJ2-3,NA,TRBV6-2/TRBV6-3,CASSPPTSGRPDTQYF
TRBJ2-7,NA,TRBV4-3,CASSQLGTGGYEQYF
TRBJ2-2,NA,TRBV11-2,CASTASGRTGELFF
TRBJ2-3,NA,TRBV7-2,CASSSNGAGDTQYF
TRBJ2-5,NA,TRBV27,CASSLLDKETQYF
TRBJ2-5,NA,TRBV30,CAWTTGGWETQYF
TRBJ2-1,once,TRBV6-1,CASSDLRRPQGNEQFF
TRBJ2-5,few,TRBV4-3,CASSQEAGQETQYF
TRBJ2-7,NA,TRBV11-2,CASSLNRDSSYEQYF
TRBJ2-5,NA,TRBV4-1,CASSQGGGTRETQYF
TRBJ1-4,NA,TRBV28,CASNRGLEKLFF
TRBJ2-1,NA,TRBV7-8,CASSTGYNEQFF
TRBJ2-4,NA,TRBV6-1,CASSGGGLRAKNIQYF
TRBJ1-2,NA,TRBV28,CASSFRRQGYTF
TRBJ1-4,NA,TRBV19,CASSEDRINEKLFF
TRBJ1-2,NA,TRBV6-5,CASSPTPWTGNGYTF
TRBJ2-7,NA,TRBV24-1,CATSGMGGTGQYEQYF
TRBJ2-1,NA,TRBV24-1,CATSDLGLNEQFF